The 17 T cell receptor beta chains below come from one sample, sequenced in a study of T cells expressing NK-cell markers. TCRdb reprocessed the 5' RACE reads, with one entry per CDR3 protein and no DNA. Found here are about 260,000 distinct CDR3 sequences; the top ten clones hold about 4.2%. The source material was blood T cells: a sorted CD56 or NKG2C T cell subset, CD4+ or CD8+ T cells, or bulk PBMC T cells (not recorded which). The receptors come from a woman aged 18 to 75 in good health.

The chain uses TRBV7-9 and TRBJ1-4. Germline CDR1 and CDR2: SEHNR and FQNEAQ (reference sequence). The CDR3 is 14 residues long. CDR3 sequence: CASSSPSWSEKLFF.

The chain recombines TRBV28 with TRBJ2-1; TCRdb indicates TRBD1, and absent DNA this call remains unverified. The CDR3 spans 15 residues. CDR1 and CDR2 (germline): MDHEN, SYDVKM. The CDR3 protein is CASSPTGTRGNEQFF. The full variable domain, in which reference TRBV28 and TRBJ2-1 provide the parts outside the CDR3, is DVKVTQSSRYLVKRTGEKVFLECVQDMDHENMFWYRQDPGLGLRLIYFSYDVKMKEKGDIPEGYSVSREKKERFSLILESASTNQTSMYLCASSPTGTRGNEQFFGPGTRLTVL.

The V call is TRBV18, the J call TRBJ2-3. There are 16 residues in the CDR3. Germline V gene lookup returns CDR1 KGHSH and CDR2 LQKENI. The CDR3 is CASSPPDGASTDTQYF.

The genes are TRBV5-6 and TRBJ1-2. This CDR3 is built from 13 residues. Germline V lookup: CDR1 SGHDT, CDR2 YYEEEE. CDR3 protein: CASSLGSNYGYTF.

Here the CDR3 reads CATAGGASLEEQFF. The V and J genes are TRBV5-4 and TRBJ2-1; TCRdb designates TRBD2, a call that cannot be tested without DNA. This CDR3 contains 14 residues. Germline V gene lookup returns CDR1 SGHNT and CDR2 YYREEE (reference sequence).

This sequence joins TRBV6-1 and TRBJ1-6; TCRdb's assignment of TRBD1 cannot be checked, as there is no DNA. The CDR3 is made up of 17 amino acids. Germline V lookup: CDR1 MNHNS, CDR2 SASEGT. CDR3 residues: CASRQVRTGLSNSPLHF.

This chain uses TRBV7-9 with TRBJ1-2. The CDR3 totals 14 residues. Germline V lookup: CDR1 SEHNR, CDR2 FQNEAQ (reference sequence). CDR3 amino acids: CASSLDRANYGYTF.

The chain combines TRBV12-3 or TRBV12-4 with TRBJ1-6. This CDR3 contains 15 residues. This chain's CDR3 is CASSLIRGRNSPLHF.

The chain recombines TRBV6-2 or TRBV6-3 with TRBJ2-3. This CDR3 has 15 amino acids. CDR1 is MNHEY and CDR2 is SVGEGT in the germline V gene. CDR3 protein: CASSYGLPSTDTQYF.

CDR3 sequence reads: CASSQTGTTDIQYF. V is TRBV5-6 and J is TRBJ2-4; lacking DNA, the TRBD1 call made by TCRdb goes unchecked. The CDR3 has 14 amino acids. CDR1 and CDR2 (germline): SGHDT, YYEEEE.

The chain uses TRBV29-1 and TRBJ2-2. Germline assignment: CDR1 SQVTM and CDR2 ANQGSEA. This CDR3 contains 14 residues. CDR3 in amino acids: CSVVLKMNTGELFF.

This chain links TRBV5-1 with TRBJ2-5. This CDR3 contains 14 residues. CDR1 SGHRS and CDR2 YFSETQ come from the germline V gene. CDR3 sequence reads: CASSKGSSQETQYF.

V and J are TRBV12-3 or TRBV12-4 and TRBJ2-5; TCRdb proposes TRBD1, but this gene call is untestable without DNA. This CDR3 comprises 14 residues. CDR3 residues: CASRYGTGVETQYF.

The gene calls are TRBV14 and TRBJ2-4; TCRdb designates TRBD2, a call that cannot be tested without DNA. This CDR3 contains 15 residues. CDR1 SGHDN and CDR2 FVKESK come from the germline V gene. CDR3 protein: CASSSLAGPVNIQYF.

V usage is TRBV5-5 and J usage is TRBJ2-5. The CDR3 is 12 residues long. The germline V gene encodes CDR1 SGHKS and CDR2 YYEKEE (reference sequence). CDR3 amino acids: CASSSSRETQYF.

V is TRBV6-2 or TRBV6-3 and J is TRBJ2-3; TCRdb selects TRBD1, and the lack of DNA leaves this call unchecked. Per the germline V gene, CDR1 is MNHEY and CDR2 is SVGEGT. CDR3 length: 15 residues. CDR3 sequence: CASTRRDRPTDTQYF.

The chain has TRBV10-3 and TRBJ1-2; TCRdb outputs TRBD1, but without DNA this stays unchecked. CDR1 is ENHRY, CDR2 SYGVKD, per germline. The CDR3 is 13 residues long. The CDR3: CAITQGAKRGYTF.